This TCR beta chain was recorded in a study of blood T cell repertoires in COVID-19. Study-level information: The United States, Italy and Spain supplied acute and convalescent COVID-19 samples.

The data were produced by immunoSEQ multiplex PCR, yet TCRdb's version contains in-frame clones alone and is incomplete. The table shows around 38,000 clones, with nearly 90% occurring only once. The CDR3 runs 14 residues. Trimming removed 8 bases from V and 2 bases from J; junction bases left unmatched: 4. CDR1 and CDR2 from the germline V gene are SGDLS and YYNGEE. This receptor was taken from a man in his 60s with COVID-19, enrolled during active disease. The J gene is TRBJ2-1, the V gene TRBV9; TRBD2 agrees at 10 bases. Sequenced sample: peripheral blood. The CDR3 coding sequence is TGTGCCAGTTCAGCGGGAGGGGCCTACAATGAGCAGTTCTTC. Protein sequence: CASSAGGAYNEQFF.